The clone carrying this T cell receptor beta chain was counted many times. These data originate in a study of blood T cells in healthy people across ages. The CDR3 covers 18 residues. V was clipped by 1 base and J by 1 base; unmatched bases: 5. From germline, CDR1 is MNHEY and CDR2 SVGAGI. It was with a sample-barcoded 5' primer and a J-beta primer mix that a second PCR of roughly 7 to 12 cycles was run. TCRdb ran MiXCR on the 5' RACE reads and lists one entry per CDR3 protein. Of more than 900,000 distinct CDR3 sequences in the sample, just under 30% were seen once. These data are also associated with another study on T cells of mothers and their children. That paper notes: Each child contributed approximately 3 million TCR beta CDR3 reads, while each mother contributed over 9.5 million.

This clonotype was sampled from a woman aged 35 to 49 in good health. The chain joins TRBV6-5 to TRBJ2-6; 9 bases are a match to TRBD1. The sequenced sample was blood. The CDR3 region is CASSYWTGEKSGANVLTF. For the CDR3, the DNA is TGTGCCAGCAGTTACTGGACAGGGGAAAAATCTGGGGCCAACGTCCTGACTTTC.